This is a list of T cell receptor beta chains from one sample in a study of cytomegalovirus exposure and HLA in healthy donors. Clones were sequenced by immunoSEQ multiplex PCR, and TCRdb holds only the in-frame ones, with some missing. The repertoire includes 98,000 or so clones, about 80% of them detected once, and around 5% sits in the top ten. Source material: PBMCs. The receptor set was obtained from a woman younger than 35 in good health and CMV-seropositive. Each CDR3 is given with its conserved first and last residue. A D gene is named only where the DNA matches it firmly. A clone size is listed for some rows: how often the clone was seen (once, few, many), or a class if it is expanded.

D	V	size	J	CDR3	DNA
.	TRBV7-9	.	TRBJ2-4	CASSLGQGNIQYF	TGTGCCAGCAGCTTAGGGCAGGGAAACATTCAGTACTTC
.	TRBV7-9	.	TRBJ1-1	CASTPGENTEAFF	TGTGCCAGCACCCCGGGGGAGAACACTGAAGCTTTCTTT
.	TRBV11-2	.	TRBJ1-5	CASSLDYGGGQPQHF	TGTGCCAGCAGCTTAGATTATGGGGGAGGTCAGCCCCAGCATTTT
.	TRBV7-9	.	TRBJ1-4	CASSLGRTATNEKLFF	TGTGCCAGCAGCTTAGGGAGGACAGCAACTAATGAAAAACTGTTTTTT
TRBD1	TRBV25-1	.	TRBJ1-1	CASSARGRITEAFF	TGTGCCAGCAGCGCCAGGGGGCGCATCACTGAAGCTTTCTTT
.	TRBV29-1	once	TRBJ1-1	CSVEGGVNTEAFF	TGCAGCGTTGAAGGAGGAGTCAACACTGAAGCTTTCTTT
.	TRBV19	once	TRBJ1-5	CASRTGQYSNQPQHF	TGTGCCAGTAGGACCGGACAGTATAGCAATCAGCCCCAGCATTTT
.	TRBV6-1	.	TRBJ2-2	CASSRQENTGELFF	TGTGCCAGCAGCCGACAGGAAAACACCGGGGAGCTGTTTTTT
TRBD1	TRBV5-1	few	TRBJ2-6	CASTWTGTSGANVLTF	TGCGCCAGCACTTGGACAGGCACCTCTGGGGCCAACGTCCTGACTTTC
.	TRBV6-5	few	TRBJ2-7	CASSYSESYEQYF	TGTGCCAGCAGTTACTCGGAGTCCTACGAGCAGTACTTC
.	TRBV28	.	TRBJ1-2	CASSLSGTNGYTF	TGTGCCAGCAGTTTATCTGGGACAAATGGCTACACCTTC
.	TRBV6-1	.	TRBJ2-1	CASRDLAYNEQFF	TGTGCCAGCAGAGATCTAGCGTACAATGAGCAGTTCTTC
.	TRBV28	.	TRBJ2-7	CASSLVGDTRGEQYF	TGTGCCAGCAGTTTGGTGGGGGACACCCGAGGCGAGCAGTACTTC
.	TRBV6-5	.	TRBJ1-2	CASSQGPVDGYTF	TGTGCCAGCAGCCAGGGGCCCGTCGATGGCTACACCTTC
TRBD2	TRBV7-8	.	TRBJ2-5	CASSLGSKAGGYF	TGTGCCAGCAGCTTAGGTTCCAAAGCGGGGGGGTACTTC
TRBD2	TRBV5-1	.	TRBJ2-7	CASSFERGYEQYF	TGCGCCAGCAGTTTCGAGCGGGGCTACGAGCAGTACTTC
.	TRBV7-7	few	TRBJ2-1	CASSSGAGAEQFF	TGTGCTAGCAGCTCTGGGGCTGGGGCTGAGCAGTTCTTC
.	TRBV27	.	TRBJ2-7	CASGFAEQYF	TGTGCCAGCGGCTTTGCCGAGCAGTACTTC
.	TRBV4-2	.	TRBJ2-1	CASSQVTSLNEQFF	TGTGCCAGCAGCCAAGTTACTAGTCTTAATGAGCAGTTCTTC
TRBD1	TRBV2	.	TRBJ2-1	CASRGQGASPYNEQFF	TGTGCCAGCAGGGGACAGGGGGCATCTCCCTACAATGAGCAGTTCTTC
.	TRBV4-1	few	TRBJ1-2	CASSQDQDSAFRYGYTF	TGCGCCAGCAGCCAAGATCAGGACAGTGCCTTTCGGTATGGCTACACCTTC
TRBD1	TRBV7-9	few	TRBJ1-1	CASSLGTGITEAFF	TGTGCCAGCAGCTTAGGGACAGGGATCACTGAAGCTTTCTTT
TRBD1	TRBV5-6	once	TRBJ1-3	CASSGRTGKTSGNTIYF	TGTGCCAGCAGCGGCCGGACAGGGAAAACCTCTGGAAACACCATATATTTT
.	TRBV2	once	TRBJ2-1	CASMGALSSYNEQFF	TGTGCCAGCATGGGGGCACTGTCCTCCTACAATGAGCAGTTCTTC